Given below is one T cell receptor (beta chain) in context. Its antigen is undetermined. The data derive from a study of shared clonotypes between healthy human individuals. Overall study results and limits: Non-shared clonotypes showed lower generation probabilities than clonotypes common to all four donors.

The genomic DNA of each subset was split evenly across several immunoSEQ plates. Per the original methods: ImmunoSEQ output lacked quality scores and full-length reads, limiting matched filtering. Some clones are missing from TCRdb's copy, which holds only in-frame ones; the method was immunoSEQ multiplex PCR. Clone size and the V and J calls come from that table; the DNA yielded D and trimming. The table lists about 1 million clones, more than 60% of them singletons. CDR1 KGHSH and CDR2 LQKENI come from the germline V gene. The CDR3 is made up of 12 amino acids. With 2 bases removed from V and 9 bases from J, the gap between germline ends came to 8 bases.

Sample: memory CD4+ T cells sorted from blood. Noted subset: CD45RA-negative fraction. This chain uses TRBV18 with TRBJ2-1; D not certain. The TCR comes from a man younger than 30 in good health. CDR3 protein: CASSPSGIEQFF. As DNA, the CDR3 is TGTGCCAGCTCACCATCCGGCATTGAGCAGTTCTTC.